The 13 T cell receptor beta chains presented below share a single source sample, sequenced in a study of Ad26.COV2.S vaccination and SARS-CoV-2 variants. The repertoire was sequenced with immunoSEQ multiplex PCR; TCRdb's copy has only in-frame clones and lacks some. Of 450,000 to 550,000 clones listed, about nine tenths were seen once; the top ten hold 1.7%. The treatment is: around 19 received Ad26.COV2.S at low or high dose, single or two shots; roughly five received placebo; per-sample allocation not given. Specimens were obtained on day 63 following the first vaccine or placebo injection. The sample here was peripheral blood, taken in a trial of Ad26.COV2.S vaccine versus placebo. The receptors shown here come from a person aged 18 to 59 who received the Ad26.COV2.S COVID-19 vaccine or a placebo.

The chain joins TRBV18 to TRBJ2-6, with D unclear. Trimming removed 3 bases at V and 4 bases at J, with 10 bases between. CDR1 KGHSH and CDR2 LQKENI come from the germline V gene. The CDR3 has 15 amino acids. The CDR3 protein is CASSPVPLGANVLTF. CDR3 DNA: TGTGCCAGCTCACCGGTACCCCTGGGGGCCAACGTCCTGACTTTC.

The V and J genes are TRBV19 and TRBJ2-5; TRBD1 is a possible D gene (5 bases). This CDR3 has 15 residues. Germline V lookup: CDR1 LNHDA, CDR2 SQIVND (reference sequence). V lost 5 bases, J lost 1 base, and 14 bases lay in between. CDR3 DNA sequence: TGTGCCAGTAGTTCCCAGGGAAGGATCCAAGAGACCCAGTACTTC. Residues: CASSSQGRIQETQYF.

The V call is TRBV5-1, the J call TRBJ2-7; D possibly corresponds to TRBD2 (5 bases). The CDR3 sequence is 13 residues long. Looked up from germline, CDR1 is SGHRS and CDR2 is YFSETQ. V was cut by 0 bases and J by 5 bases, with 9 bases left in between. In nucleotides, the CDR3 is TGCGCCAGCAGCTTGGGGGGAGTCCACGAGCAGTACTTC. Translation: CASSLGGVHEQYF.

V usage is TRBV2 and J usage is TRBJ2-2, with 15 bases that match TRBD2. Germline-derived CDR1 and CDR2 are SNHLY and FYNNEI. Trimming took 11 bases from V and 6 from J; bases not matched to a gene: 4. This CDR3 is 14 amino acids long. CDR3: CARRTSGGAGELFF. The CDR3, as DNA: TGTGCCCGCCGGACTAGCGGGGGGGCCGGGGAGCTGTTTTTT.

The gene calls are TRBV9 and TRBJ2-3; 8 bases agree with TRBD2. V shed 3 bases, J shed 2 bases, and the junction held 14 bases outside the gene matches. Germline loops: CDR1 SGDLS, CDR2 YYNGEE. The CDR3 has 18 amino acids. The CDR3 reads CASSDPKGLAGNTDTQYF. CDR3 sequence (DNA): TGTGCCAGCAGCGATCCCAAAGGGTTAGCGGGGAACACAGATACGCAGTATTTT.

The chain has TRBV19 and TRBJ2-7; D remains unclear. Trimming pared 2 bases from V and 2 bases from J, leaving 16 bases between. The CDR3 consists of 16 residues. Germline V gene sequence: CDR1 LNHDA, CDR2 SQIVND (reference sequence). The CDR3 is CASSIKVGLRAYEQYF. The CDR3 nucleotides are TGTGCCAGTAGTATAAAAGTCGGATTGCGAGCCTACGAGCAGTACTTC.

The V and J genes are TRBV6-2 or TRBV6-3 and TRBJ2-1; 15 bases agree with TRBD2. This CDR3 has 16 amino acids. V dropped 4 bases and J dropped 8; count of bases not matched to a gene: 6. Germline V CDR1 and CDR2: MNHEY, SVGEGT. CDR3 in amino acids: CASSSRTSGRGDEQFF. CDR3 nucleotide sequence: TGTGCCAGCAGTTCCCGGACTAGCGGGAGGGGCGATGAGCAGTTCTTC.

The chain has TRBV10-1 and TRBJ1-1, with 7 positions matching TRBD1. CDR1 and CDR2 (germline): WNHNN, SYGVQD (reference sequence). Trimming took 3 bases from V and 10 from J; bases not matched to a gene: 8. This CDR3 is 13 amino acids long. CDR3 in DNA: TGCGCCAGCAGTGATTCAGGGGGTGAAAGAGCTTTCTTT. This encodes CASSDSGGERAFF.

The chain carries TRBV5-1 and TRBJ1-2; 7 bases fit TRBD1. The CDR3 totals 14 residues. Germline CDR1 and CDR2: SGHRS and YFSETQ. Losses at the gene ends were 3 bases for V and 7 bases for J; bases not matched to a gene: 9. The CDR3 region has the DNA TGCGCCAGCAGCTGGCAGACAGGGCCGGTTGGCTACACCTTC. Translated, it gives CASSWQTGPVGYTF.

The V call is TRBV4-1, the J call TRBJ2-1; 11 nucleotides align to TRBD1. This CDR3 region has 13 residues. J lost 16 bases, V lost 2 bases, and 7 bases had no gene match. CDR1 is MGHRA, CDR2 YSYEKL, per germline. The CDR3 DNA sequence: TGCGCCAGCAGCCAAACTATGGGACAGGGGGATTTCTTC. This sequence encodes CASSQTMGQGDFF.

This clone is a singleton in its sample. The CDR3 nucleotides are TGTGCCAGCAGTCACCCCTCGGGCACTGAAGCTTTCTTT. This sequence encodes CASSHPSGTEAFF. The chain recombines TRBV6-5 with TRBJ1-1, with no clear D. V dropped 5 bases and J dropped 4 bases, with 11 bases sitting between them. In germline, CDR1 is MNHEY, CDR2 SVGAGI. The CDR3 sequence is 13 residues long.

The rearrangement uses TRBV7-3 and TRBJ1-6; no clear D gene. V gave up 3 bases and J gave up 10 bases, with 10 bases separating them. Germline CDR1 SGHTA, CDR2 FQGTGA. The CDR3 is made up of 13 amino acids. CDR3 residues: CASSFGFKSPLHF. Here the CDR3 DNA reads TGTGCCAGCAGCTTCGGGTTTAAGTCACCCCTCCACTTT.

The chain carries TRBV2 and TRBJ1-5; D is uncertain. CDR3 length equals 14 residues. In germline, CDR1 is SNHLY, CDR2 FYNNEI. Trimming left V 9 bases short and J 1 base short, with 13 bases between. In nucleotides, the CDR3 is TGTGCCAGTAGGAAAGGAATAAGCAATCAGCCCCAGCATTTT. It specifies CASRKGISNQPQHF.